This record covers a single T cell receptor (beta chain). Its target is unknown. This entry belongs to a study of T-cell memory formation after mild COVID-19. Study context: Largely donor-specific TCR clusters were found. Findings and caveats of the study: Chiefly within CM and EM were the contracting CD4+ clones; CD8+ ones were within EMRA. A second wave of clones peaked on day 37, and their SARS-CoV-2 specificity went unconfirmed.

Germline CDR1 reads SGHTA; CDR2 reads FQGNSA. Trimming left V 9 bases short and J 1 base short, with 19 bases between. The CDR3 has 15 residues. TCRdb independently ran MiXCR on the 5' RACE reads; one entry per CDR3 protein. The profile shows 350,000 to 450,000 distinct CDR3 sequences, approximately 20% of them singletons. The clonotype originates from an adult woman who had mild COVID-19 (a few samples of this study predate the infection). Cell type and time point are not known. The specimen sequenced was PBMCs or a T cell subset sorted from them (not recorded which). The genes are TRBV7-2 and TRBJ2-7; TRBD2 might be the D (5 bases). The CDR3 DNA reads TGTGCCAGTAGACTTTTTTCGGTAGCGTCCTACGAGCAGTACTTC. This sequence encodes CASRLFSVASYEQYF.